Following are 3 T cell receptor beta chains from one sample sequenced in a study of early stage breast cancer tumors. Here immunoSEQ multiplex PCR was the method, and the copy in TCRdb shows in-frame clones only, minus some. Of under 35,000 clones listed, just under 85% are singletons. The sequenced sample consisted of blood. Every receptor here comes from a person aged 45 to 59 with breast cancer.

The chain links TRBV2 to TRBJ2-7; a weak D match, TRBD1 (5 bases). Trimming removed 1 base at V and 7 bases at J, with 8 bases between. CDR1 is SNHLY and CDR2 is FYNNEI in the germline V gene. The CDR3 sequence is 12 residues long. The CDR3 nucleotides read TGTGCCAGCAGTGAAGAGGGGTTTGAGCAGTACTTC. It codes for CASSEEGFEQYF.

The gene calls are TRBV21-1 and TRBJ2-7; the table's TRBD2 call for D was not verified on the DNA. TRBV21-1 is designated a pseudogene. The CDR3 consists of 13 residues. The CDR3 sequence is CASIHAVGYEQYF. The CDR3 DNA is TGTGCCAGCATCCATGCGGTAGGCTACGAGCAGTACTTC.

This chain joins TRBV19 and TRBJ2-1; maybe TRBD2 (6 bases). This CDR3 comprises 14 residues. Trimming stripped 7 bases from V and 7 bases from J, with 17 bases between. Germline loops: CDR1 LNHDA, CDR2 SQIVND (reference sequence). The CDR3, as DNA: TGTGCCAGTATGCGAAACGGGAGAGGGAATGAGCAGTTCTTC. This sequence encodes CASMRNGRGNEQFF.